This T cell receptor beta chain came from a study of T cell responses to AZD1222 COVID-19 vaccine (dated by TCRdb to about 2021). Describing the broader study: TCR sequencing was performed for about 240 trial participants, of whom approximately 200 were given two doses of AZD1222 and approximately 25 were given two doses of MenACWY control vaccine. Trial participants were enrolled by age into 18-55, 56-69 and 70-plus year subgroups, with approximately 150, 28 and 58 TCR-sequenced participants respectively.

Study-level results and caveats: In the small 56-69-year group, the increase in depth fell short of significance, most likely because of low power. The whole spike protein was spanned by vaccine-associated CD4 TCRs, and dominant responses were seen in regions 160-218 and 743-854. Conclusions about previously exposed vaccinees are limited, since just a handful of AZD1222 recipients were seropositive for SARS-CoV-2 at baseline. Most participants were white British and females outnumbered males, and the authors suggested that clonal diversity may have been underestimated. Because no samples from the day 14 peak response were available, repertoires could be characterized only after the peak T cell response. Reportedly, close to half of the unique spike-specific TCRs recognized epitopes lying outside the regions that are mutated in the B.1.351 and B.1.1.7 variants. Spike-specific TCR breadth and depth rose significantly after two AZD1222 doses compared with day 0 and with MenACWY recipients.

The CDR3 regions of human TCRbeta chains were analyzed by immunosequencing. As for the authors' bioinformatics: TCRs in the repertoires were compared against a reference library of SARS-CoV-2-specific TCRs that had been generated with the MIRA antigen-specificity platform. Breadth meant the fraction of unique TCRs that were SARS-CoV-2-associated, whereas depth meant the fraction of total T cells that were SARS-CoV-2-associated. Each spike-specific TCR was assigned to its reactive spike region and to a CD4 or CD8 class using the MIRA data. Log10-transformed breadth and depth values were compared by one-way ANOVA with Sidak's multiple comparisons tests. TCRdb obtained this table from immuneACCESS and retained in-frame rearrangements with V and J assigned. These tables miss some clones; where compared with another copy, unresolved V genes account for less than half of the shortfall, and the remainder is unexplained. V and J calls and clone size are those listed in that table; D and trimming were worked out from the DNA. A total of over 120,000 clones appear in this sample, over 75% of them only once. The ten largest clones capture approximately 5.4% of the sample.

The time point label here, explained by the study, means: about 28 days (+/-7) after the second vaccine dose. The label giving this sample's treatment or condition can be read as: meningococcal conjugate vaccine given as trial control. Vaccinee samples came from UK trials COV001 and COV002, including a single-blind randomized controlled phase 2/3 trial of AZD1222 (ChAdOx1 nCoV-19) in healthy adults. For TCRbeta chain sequencing, PBMC samples were collected from trial participants at day 0 and at day 28 after the second dose. As encoded in the germline V gene, CDR1 is SGHRS while CDR2 is YFSETQ. V sheds 3 bases and J sheds 7 bases, leaving 10 bases between their ends. The CDR3 numbers 12 residues from cysteine through phenylalanine. The only DNA kept is the CDR3, 36 bases in frame from the first base. This clone has a single count. Its antigen target is currently unknown. One base away there is no much larger clone; base qualities are not given.

The material sequenced was peripheral blood, taken 28 days after the second dose of the MenACWY control vaccine. This clonotype originated in an adult who received the MenACWY meningococcal vaccine as a control. Rearrangement joined TRBV5-1 to TRBJ1-2, with a tentative D gene TRBD1 over 5 matching bases. The CDR3 protein: CASSWGEGGYTF. The base sequence is TGCGCCAGCAGCTGGGGGGAAGGTGGCTACACCTTC.